These T cell receptor beta chains were read from a single sample in a study of T cell clonotyping in hematopoietic cell transplantation. Libraries were prepared by immunoSEQ multiplex PCR; TCRdb keeps only in-frame clonotypes and omits some of them. Altogether tens of thousands of clones are present, about nine tenths being singletons, with the ten largest covering 5.9%. This specimen was peripheral blood mononuclear cells, taken before stem cell transplant. Receptors were obtained from a man aged 55-75 years with biphenotypic leukemia. Some clones in this sample may be carry-over from other donors' samples. Each CDR3 is given with its conserved first and last residue. Rows give clone size only sometimes, using once, few, many, or a class for an expanded clone.

abundance: -; v_gene: TRBV7-9; CDR3aa: CASSLGTSGDAYEQYF
abundance: -; v_gene: TRBV30; CDR3aa: CAWSPGQGITYEQYF
abundance: once; v_gene: TRBV28; CDR3aa: CASSAGEETQYF
abundance: -; v_gene: TRBV29-1; CDR3aa: CSVDGDRVATEAFF
abundance: -; v_gene: TRBV5-6; CDR3aa: CASNSGGVYGYTF
abundance: -; v_gene: TRBV7-9; CDR3aa: CASSLVDGELFF
abundance: -; v_gene: TRBV9; CDR3aa: CASSGGLSSGNTIYF
abundance: -; v_gene: TRBV7-3; CDR3aa: CASSLMAGPMEGYTF
abundance: few; v_gene: TRBV5-4; CDR3aa: CASSLYPGQFYNEQFF
abundance: -; v_gene: TRBV9; CDR3aa: CASSGAQADGYTF
abundance: -; v_gene: TRBV20-1; CDR3aa: CSPISSYEQYF
abundance: -; v_gene: TRBV7-6; CDR3aa: CASSLLSRIGEKETQYF
abundance: -; v_gene: TRBV6-5; CDR3aa: CASGTYGARGYTF
abundance: -; v_gene: TRBV5-1; CDR3aa: CASSSRQGSYEQYF
abundance: -; v_gene: TRBV10-3; CDR3aa: CAISITPIASGNTIYF
abundance: -; v_gene: TRBV28; CDR3aa: CASSAGTAGVYGYTF
abundance: -; v_gene: TRBV5-4; CDR3aa: CASSFRDRDRAQYF